These 26 T cell receptor beta chains were all obtained from the same sample, sequenced in a study of shared clonotypes between healthy human individuals. Assay: immunoSEQ multiplex PCR; the TCRdb copy retains only in-frame clones and omits some. The table has hundreds of thousands of clones, about 96% seen once; the top ten hold about 0.21%. Naive CD8 cells lacked CD45RO and underwent positive selection for CCR7, leaving out terminally differentiated effector memory CD45RA+ cells. Sequenced material: naive CD8+ T cells sorted from blood. These receptors came from a man in his thirties or forties in good health.

The J gene is TRBJ1-5, the V gene TRBV28; TRBD1 might be the D (6 bases). V lost 4 bases to trimming and J lost 5 bases, with 15 bases between them. This CDR3 comprises 15 residues. The germline CDR1 and CDR2 sequences are MDHEN and SYDVKM. The CDR3 loop is CASSYRARLDQPQHF. CDR3 in DNA: TGTGCCAGCAGTTACAGGGCCAGGCTCGATCAGCCCCAGCATTTT.

The chain uses TRBV7-9 and TRBJ2-7; perhaps TRBD2 as D (6 bases). CDR1 is SEHNR, CDR2 FQNEAQ, per germline (reference sequence). This CDR3 spans 16 amino acids. The V and J ends lost 5 bases and 3 bases respectively, with 20 bases between them. For the CDR3, the DNA is TGTGCCAGCAGCCGCCCCCGCGGGACGGTGCACTACGAGCAGTACTTC. Amino acid sequence: CASSRPRGTVHYEQYF.

This chain connects TRBV2 to TRBJ2-5; 10 bases line up with TRBD2. CDR1 SNHLY and CDR2 FYNNEI come from the germline V gene. With V trimmed by 3 bases and J by 5 bases, 6 bases remained unmatched. The CDR3 is 15 amino acids. In DNA, the CDR3 is TGTGCCAGCAGTGATAGAGCGGGAGGGGGGGAGACCCAGTACTTC. It is translated as CASSDRAGGGETQYF.

The chain couples TRBV6-5 to TRBJ2-7; no reliable D call. Germline CDR1 MNHEY, CDR2 SVGAGI. The V end lost 7 bases, the J end lost 3 bases, and 10 bases lay between the germline ends. This CDR3 is 12 amino acids long. The CDR3 sequence: CASMKGGYEQYF. In DNA, the CDR3 is TGTGCCAGCATGAAAGGCGGCTACGAGCAGTACTTC.

This clone was counted a single time. The chain joins TRBV9 to TRBJ1-1, with 7 bases that match TRBD1. Trimming at V came to 4 bases and at J to 5 bases, leaving 8 bases not matched to a gene. The CDR3 extends over 14 amino acids. Germline V gene lookup returns CDR1 SGDLS and CDR2 YYNGEE. The CDR3 coding sequence is TGTGCCAGCAGCCAGGGGGGGCGTGAGACTGAAGCTTTCTTT. Translated: CASSQGGRETEAFF. Complete variable domain (other parts from reference TRBV9 and TRBJ1-1): DSGVTQTPKHLITATGQRVTLRCSPRSGDLSVYWYQQSLDQGLQFLIQYYNGEERAKGNILERFSAQQFPDLHSELNLSSLELGDSALYFCASSQGGRETEAFFGQGTRLTVV.

This clone occurred once. The genes are TRBV7-9 and TRBJ2-2; 7 nucleotides match TRBD2. The V gene's germline CDR1 is SEHNR and CDR2 FQNEAQ (reference sequence). V lost 5 bases to trimming and J lost 1 base; unmatched junction nucleotides: 7. This CDR3 region has 16 residues. DNA of the CDR3: TGTGCCAGCAGCGCCCGCGGGAGCAAGAACACCGGGGAGCTGTTTTTT. Its translation is CASSARGSKNTGELFF.

The chain is built from TRBV5-1 and TRBJ1-2; 7 bases agree with TRBD1. V trimming: 4 bases; J trimming: 2 bases; junction bases outside the gene matches: 5. The CDR3 covers 14 residues. Germline V CDR1 and CDR2: SGHRS, YFSETQ. The DNA of the CDR3 is TGCGCCAGCAGCACGGAGGGACAGAACTATGGCTACACCTTC. Protein: CASSTEGQNYGYTF.

The chain uses TRBV4-1 and TRBJ2-3; 8 bases are a match to TRBD1. Trimming removed 1 base from V and 3 bases from J; junction bases left unmatched: 3. The CDR3 covers 15 residues. Germline CDR1 MGHRA, CDR2 YSYEKL. CDR3 amino acids: CASSQGQGITDTQYF. CDR3 DNA sequence: TGCGCCAGCAGCCAAGGACAGGGGATAACAGATACGCAGTATTTT.

Concerning this clone itself: The sample has other DNA sequences that encode this CDR3 too. The J gene is TRBJ2-7, the V gene TRBV30; D is unclear. V lost 0 bases and J 0 bases, leaving 6 bases between the germline ends. The CDR3 extends over 13 amino acids. Germline V gene lookup returns CDR1 GTSNPN and CDR2 SVGIG (reference sequence). CDR3 sequence reads: CAWSVLGSYEQYF. In nucleotides, the CDR3 is TGTGCCTGGAGTGTACTCGGCTCCTACGAGCAGTACTTC.

The chain carries TRBV4-3 and TRBJ2-7, with D perhaps matching TRBD1 (6 bases). Trimming removed 0 bases at V and 10 bases at J, with 13 bases between. From germline, CDR1 is LGHNA and CDR2 YSLEER. The CDR3 is made up of 13 amino acids. CDR3 nucleotide sequence: TGCGCCAGCAGCCAAGATAGTCAGGGGCTCCAGTACTTC. Its protein is CASSQDSQGLQYF.

This chain uses TRBV6-1 with TRBJ2-7, with 14 bases aligning to TRBD2. Trimming took 11 bases from V and 5 from J; bases not matched to a gene: 8. This CDR3 comprises 14 residues. Germline V CDR1 and CDR2: MNHNS, SASEGT. The CDR3 reads CAGAVGLAGDEQYF. The CDR3 bases are TGTGCCGGCGCGGTGGGACTAGCGGGAGACGAGCAGTACTTC.

This clone was found once. V gene TRBV9 combines with J gene TRBJ2-1, with D possibly TRBD2 on 5 matching bases. The germline V gene encodes CDR1 SGDLS and CDR2 YYNGEE. This CDR3 contains 14 residues. Trimming pared 4 bases from V and 2 bases from J, leaving 10 bases between. The CDR3 DNA follows: TGTGCCAGCAGCCCCAGCGGCACCTACAATGAGCAGTTCTTC. Translated: CASSPSGTYNEQFF.

J is TRBJ1-2 and V is TRBV19; D possibly corresponds to TRBD1 (6 bases). CDR3 length: 16 amino acids. The V gene's germline CDR1 is LNHDA and CDR2 SQIVND (reference sequence). V lost 8 bases, J lost 1 base, and 20 bases lay in between. DNA for the CDR3: TGTGCCAGTGCTTGGGCGAAAGGGGGAGGTAACTATGGCTACACCTTC. Protein sequence: CASAWAKGGGNYGYTF.

V usage is TRBV18 and J usage is TRBJ2-3, with D maybe TRBD1 (7 bases). CDR1 is KGHSH, CDR2 LQKENI, per germline. Deletions cut 6 bases from V and 4 bases from J, with 17 bases between. This CDR3 is built from 15 residues. CDR3 DNA: TGTGCCAGCTCTTCAGGGGGGAGTCGGGCAGATACGCAGTATTTT. Protein product: CASSSGGSRADTQYF.

The chain employs TRBV7-8 and TRBJ2-7, with D unclear. Germline V gives CDR1 SGHVS, CDR2 FQNEAQ. This CDR3 region has 15 residues. The V end lost 7 bases, the J end lost 3 bases, and 19 bases lay between the germline ends. The CDR3 here is CASKSNPGSYYEQYF. The CDR3 DNA is TGTGCCAGCAAGTCAAACCCCGGGTCCTACTACGAGCAGTACTTC.

V usage is TRBV13 and J usage is TRBJ2-2, with 8 bases that match TRBD1. Germline CDR1 is PRHDT and CDR2 is FYEKMQ (reference sequence). The CDR3 has 14 residues. V shed 7 bases and J 1 base; nucleotides not matched to a gene: 2. CDR3 nucleotide sequence: TGTGCCAGCACCGGACAGGGGAACACCGGGGAGCTGTTTTTT. Translating gives CASTGQGNTGELFF.

The chain links TRBV28 to TRBJ2-5, with D maybe TRBD1 (6 bases). The CDR3 contains 14 residues. Germline V gene data show CDR1 as MDHEN and CDR2 as SYDVKM. Trimming removed 10 bases at V and 5 bases at J, with 20 bases between. The CDR3 spells CATKDRTGMETQYF. CDR3 nucleotide sequence: TGTGCCACCAAGGATCGAACAGGGATGGAGACCCAGTACTTC.

The chain carries TRBV4-1 and TRBJ2-1; tentatively, D is TRBD2 (6 bases). The CDR3 contains 16 residues. V dropped 0 bases and J dropped 6 bases, with 15 bases sitting between them. In germline, CDR1 is MGHRA, CDR2 YSYEKL. The chain's CDR3 is CASSQEAAGQGNEQFF. The CDR3 DNA sequence: TGCGCCAGCAGCCAAGAGGCGGCGGGGCAAGGCAATGAGCAGTTCTTC.

The chain employs TRBV29-1 and TRBJ1-1; D is ambiguous. The CDR3 has 12 amino acids. Trimming pared 3 bases from V and 4 bases from J, leaving 9 bases between. Germline lookup yields CDR1 SQVTM and CDR2 ANQGSEA. For the CDR3, the DNA is TGCAGCGTTGATGGGGATCGCACTGAAGCTTTCTTT. Its protein product is CSVDGDRTEAFF.

Only one count was recorded for this clone. The chain combines TRBV29-1 with TRBJ2-3; 9 positions agree with TRBD2. Trimming cost V 6 bases and J 6 bases; bases outside gene matches: 10. The CDR3 loop spans 14 amino acids. Germline V CDR1 and CDR2: SQVTM, ANQGSEA. The CDR3 sequence is CSVRLAEGADTQYF. CDR3 in DNA: TGCAGCGTCCGACTAGCGGAGGGCGCGGATACGCAGTATTTT.

This rearrangement joins TRBV18 to TRBJ1-2; the D is unclear. CDR1 KGHSH and CDR2 LQKENI come from the germline V gene. The ends were cut back, 0 bases at V and 2 bases at J, with 7 bases in the middle. The CDR3 covers 14 residues. CDR3 amino acids: CASSPPPGNYGYTF. Written as DNA, the CDR3 is TGTGCCAGCTCACCACCCCCGGGAAACTATGGCTACACCTTC.

The chain links TRBV5-4 to TRBJ2-7; 10 nucleotides line up with TRBD1. Per germline, CDR1 SGHNT and CDR2 YYREEE (reference sequence). The J segment lost 2 bases and the V segment lost 3 bases, leaving 5 bases of the junction unmatched. CDR3 size: 15 residues. DNA of the CDR3: TGTGCCAGCAGCTACCAAGGACAGGGGGCCTACGAGCAGTACTTC. This sequence encodes CASSYQGQGAYEQYF. Supplemented by reference TRBV5-4 and TRBJ2-7, the full variable domain reads ETGVTQSPTHLIKTRGQQVTLRCSSQSGHNTVSWYQQALGQGPQFIFQYYREEENGRGNFPPRFSGLQFPNYSSELNVNALELDDSALYLCASSYQGQGAYEQYFGPGTRLTVT.

As to this clone: Other DNA variants within this sample encode the same CDR3. The rearrangement links TRBV5-4 to TRBJ2-7; D might be TRBD2 (5 bases). This CDR3 contains 12 residues. V lost 2 bases and J lost 6, with 9 bases in between. Germline-derived CDR1 and CDR2 are SGHNT and YYREEE (reference sequence). The CDR3 loop is CASSLGGAEQYF. CDR3 nucleotides: TGTGCCAGCAGCTTAGGAGGCGCCGAGCAGTACTTC.

The chain recombines TRBV27 with TRBJ2-1; D is undetermined. This CDR3 contains 12 residues. V lost 7 bases to trimming and J lost 3 bases, with 7 bases between them. Germline V CDR1 and CDR2: MNHEY, SMNVEV (reference sequence). CDR3 amino acids: CASTSYYNEQFF. CDR3 in DNA: TGTGCCAGCACCTCCTACTACAATGAGCAGTTCTTC.

The genes are TRBV19 and TRBJ2-7; a possible D gene is TRBD1 (5 bases). Trimming took off 6 bases at V and 5 bases at J, with 14 bases between the two ends. This CDR3 spans 13 amino acids. CDR1 and CDR2 from the germline V gene are LNHDA and SQIVND (reference sequence). The chain's CDR3 is CASRRQGTHEQYF. The CDR3 DNA sequence: TGTGCCAGTAGGAGGCAGGGAACCCACGAGCAGTACTTC.

J is TRBJ1-2 and V is TRBV7-3; 7 bases line up with TRBD1. After removal of 4 bases from V and 6 bases from J, the junction contained 14 bases not matched to a gene. Germline CDR1 reads SGHTA; CDR2 reads FQGTGA. This CDR3 region has 16 residues. DNA for the CDR3: TGTGCCAGCAGCTCGACAGCGACAGGGACCACCCATGGCTACACCTTC. Translation gives CASSSTATGTTHGYTF.